The present T cell receptor (beta chain) was sequenced within a study of cytomegalovirus exposure and HLA in healthy donors. Overall study findings and caveats: Based on reports, TCR beta sequences accurately predicted HLA-A and HLA-B alleles for most subjects. Follow-up analysis later connected one missense variant in DCLRE1C with trimming of TCR beta V- and J-genes.

PCR employed 60 Vbeta and 13 Jbeta primers. The protocol was immunoSEQ multiplex PCR, while the TCRdb copy is restricted to in-frame clones and leaves out a portion. The top ten hold around 6.2% of the sample, which has some 40,000 clones, around 53% seen once. Germline-derived CDR1 and CDR2 are MDHEN and SYDVKM. Trimming took 2 bases from V and 6 from J; bases not matched to a gene: 5. The CDR3 is 16 amino acids. As concerns this clone: The antigen is unknown.

The chain uses TRBV28 and TRBJ2-1, with TRBD2 matching 12 bases. The sample comprised PBMCs. This TCR came from a middle-aged woman in good health and CMV-seropositive. The CDR3 sequence: CASSLTGLAGFNEQFF. The CDR3 DNA reads as TGTGCCAGCAGTTTAACTGGACTAGCGGGGTTCAATGAGCAGTTCTTC.